The 26 T cell receptor beta chains below were found in one sample sequenced in a study of CD8 T cells in ankylosing spondylitis. MiXCR, run by TCRdb on the 5' RACE reads, gives a single entry per CDR3 protein. This table has about 130,000 distinct CDR3 sequences, approximately 9.7% appearing once. Sequencing was carried out using blood, either unsorted or a sorted T cell fraction (not recorded which). These TCRs come from a male donor with ankylosing spondylitis or in good health (not recorded which).

In this sample, this clonotype turned up a few times. The chain links TRBV7-2 to TRBJ2-2; perhaps TRBD2 as D (5 bases). Trimming pared 2 bases from V and 4 bases from J, leaving 17 bases between. This CDR3 contains 17 residues. The germline gives CDR1 SGHTA, CDR2 FQGNSA. In DNA, the CDR3 is TGTGCCAGCAGCTTAAAAGCGGTAGAGCATGGCACCGGGGAGCTGTTTTTT. Protein sequence: CASSLKAVEHGTGELFF.

This clonotype was observed at least ten times. CDR3 DNA sequence: TGCGCCAGCAGCCCCAGAGACACAGATACGCAGTATTTT. Protein product: CASSPRDTDTQYF. The gene calls are TRBV5-1 and TRBJ2-3, with D uncertain. Germline V lookup: CDR1 SGHRS, CDR2 YFSETQ. Deletions cut 4 bases from V and 2 bases from J, with 8 bases between. This CDR3 region has 13 residues.

This clonotype was detected ten times or more. This chain connects TRBV3-1 to TRBJ2-7; 14 nucleotides match TRBD2. The CDR3 length is 15 residues. V lost 4 bases and J lost 6; bases outside the gene matches: 5. CDR1 is LGHDT, CDR2 YNNKEL, per germline (reference sequence). CDR3 amino acids: CASSPGLAGGFEQYF. DNA of the CDR3: TGTGCCAGCAGCCCTGGACTAGCGGGAGGTTTCGAGCAGTACTTC.

The chain combines TRBV7-2 with TRBJ1-2, with 7 bases lining up with TRBD1. CDR1 is SGHTA, CDR2 FQGNSA, per germline. CDR3 length: 15 residues. The V segment lost 5 bases and the J segment 0 bases; nucleotides outside the gene matches: 6. Here the CDR3 DNA reads TGTGCCAGCAGCCCGGGACAGCGACCTAACTATGGCTACACCTTC. Residues: CASSPGQRPNYGYTF.

This clonotype came up a few times. The V call is TRBV30, the J call TRBJ1-6; 7 bases match TRBD1. This CDR3 spans 15 amino acids. Trimming at V came to 0 bases and at J to 9 bases, leaving 8 bases not matched to a gene. Germline V gene lookup returns CDR1 GTSNPN and CDR2 SVGIG (reference sequence). The CDR3 DNA reads as TGTGCCTGGAGTGTCGACAGGGCTTTCATTTCACCCCTCCACTTT. Translation gives CAWSVDRAFISPLHF.

This clonotype was counted many times. The rearrangement uses TRBV7-2 and TRBJ1-1; 7 positions agree with TRBD1. V shed 4 bases and J 4 bases; nucleotides not matched to a gene: 6. CDR1 is SGHTA and CDR2 is FQGNSA in the germline V gene. This CDR3 contains 14 residues. DNA for the CDR3: TGTGCCAGCAGCTCCAGACAGGGAGGCACTGAAGCTTTCTTT. It codes for CASSSRQGGTEAFF.

This clonotype showed up just a few times. CDR3 coding DNA: TGCAGTGCGAACCGTGAAGAGAGAGAAGGTAGTGCCCTAGTCATGGGGACCCAGTACTTC. This translates into CSANREEREGSALVMGTQYF. V gene TRBV20-1 combines with J gene TRBJ2-5, with D unresolved. Trimming pared 6 bases from V and 7 bases from J, leaving 39 bases between. Germline CDR1 reads DFQATT; CDR2 reads SNEGSKA (reference sequence). The CDR3 is made up of 20 amino acids.

This clonotype was observed many times. The J gene is TRBJ2-7, the V gene TRBV29-1; 13 positions agree with TRBD2. This CDR3 has 13 residues. CDR1 SQVTM and CDR2 ANQGSEA come from the germline V gene. The V and J ends lost 7 bases and 5 bases, in that order; junction bases with no gene match: 5. The CDR3: CSAGTSGANEQYF. The CDR3 coding sequence is TGCAGCGCCGGGACTAGCGGGGCTAACGAGCAGTACTTC.

This clonotype has a handful of counts. This chain uses TRBV4-1 with TRBJ2-3; tentatively, D is TRBD2 (6 bases). This CDR3 region has 17 residues. Between the trimmed V and J ends, which lost 0 bases and 3 bases, there was a span of 16 bases. Germline CDR1 is MGHRA and CDR2 is YSYEKL. The CDR3 sequence: CASSQEGSGVGTDTQYF. The CDR3 DNA sequence: TGCGCCAGCAGCCAAGAAGGATCGGGGGTGGGGACAGATACGCAGTATTTT.

This clonotype was detected ten times or more. The chain joins TRBV12-3 or TRBV12-4 to TRBJ2-4; D is perhaps TRBD2 (5 bases). The V end was cut by 3 bases, the J end by 4 bases, with 13 bases between. CDR3 size: 15 residues. The CDR3 region is CASSFAGGRKNIQYF. The CDR3 region has the DNA TGTGCCAGCAGTTTTGCGGGTGGCAGGAAAAACATTCAGTACTTC.

This clonotype was counted many times. This sequence joins TRBV20-1 and TRBJ2-1; 7 nucleotides line up with TRBD1. Germline assignment: CDR1 DFQATT and CDR2 SNEGSKA (reference sequence). The CDR3 consists of 16 residues. The V gene end was trimmed by 2 bases and the J gene end by 1 base; junction bases not matched to a gene: 8. The CDR3: CSARSLLDRSYNEQFF. The CDR3 DNA reads TGCAGTGCTAGAAGCCTACTGGACAGGTCCTACAATGAGCAGTTCTTC.

This chain joins TRBV20-1 and TRBJ2-7; the D gene could be TRBD1 or TRBD2 (5 bases each). Germline V gene data show CDR1 as DFQATT and CDR2 as SNEGSKA (reference sequence). The length of the CDR3 is 14 residues. The V gene lost 3 bases and the J gene lost 4 bases, with 16 bases spanning the gap. The CDR3 DNA reads TGCAGTGCTAGTGGGGGTGGGCAGGCATACGAGCAGTACTTC. Its translation: CSASGGGQAYEQYF.

This clonotype was counted a few times. The genes are TRBV5-1 and TRBJ1-1; a weak D match, TRBD1 (6 bases). CDR3 length: 14 residues. V was trimmed by 6 bases and J by 7 bases, leaving 19 bases between them. Germline V gene sequence: CDR1 SGHRS, CDR2 YFSETQ. The CDR3 loop reads CASTYGTFDHEAFF. In DNA, the CDR3 is TGCGCCAGCACCTACGGGACATTTGATCATGAAGCTTTCTTT. The full variable domain, in which reference TRBV5-1 and TRBJ1-1 provide the parts outside the CDR3, is KAGVTQTPRYLIKTRGQQVTLSCSPISGHRSVSWYQQTPGQGLQFLFEYFSETQRNKGNFPGRFSGRQFSNSRSEMNVSTLELGDSALYLCASTYGTFDHEAFFGQGTRLTVV.

The chain employs TRBV25-1 and TRBJ1-2; D is undetermined. The length of the CDR3 is 11 residues. V was shortened by 2 bases and J by 4 bases, with 2 bases between the two germline ends. Germline V gene sequence: CDR1 MGHDK, CDR2 SYGVNS. This chain's CDR3 is CASSEAYGYTF. CDR3 coding DNA: TGTGCCAGCAGTGAAGCCTATGGCTACACCTTC.

V gene TRBV9 combines with J gene TRBJ2-1; 7 nucleotides match TRBD2. Germline CDR1 is SGDLS and CDR2 is YYNGEE. Losses at the gene ends were 0 bases for V and 1 base for J; bases not matched to a gene: 7. The CDR3 sequence is 17 residues long. In nucleotides, the CDR3 is TGTGCCAGCAGCGTAGTCGGGTCGGGAGGATCCTACAATGAGCAGTTCTTC. It translates to CASSVVGSGGSYNEQFF.

There are many counts of this clonotype. V is TRBV20-1 and J is TRBJ2-5; unclear D gene. Germline V lookup: CDR1 DFQATT, CDR2 SNEGSKA (reference sequence). The CDR3 runs to 12 residues. V lost 6 bases and J lost 3, with 11 bases in between. CDR3 sequence (DNA): TGCAGTGCGGGCAGCCTAAAAGAGACCCAGTACTTC. This gives the protein CSAGSLKETQYF.

This clonotype was found many times. The chain is built from TRBV20-1 and TRBJ2-3; 7 bases line up with TRBD1. The CDR3 spans 13 residues. Germline CDR1 and CDR2: DFQATT and SNEGSKA (reference sequence). The junction had 3 bases not matched to a gene; V was cut back by 1 base and J by 5 bases. This CDR3 reads CSARGQGGDTQYF. The DNA of the CDR3 is TGCAGTGCTAGAGGACAGGGCGGAGATACGCAGTATTTT.

V gene TRBV11-2 combines with J gene TRBJ2-3; D remains ambiguous. The CDR3 has 13 amino acids. With 5 bases removed from V and 2 bases from J, the gap between germline ends came to 8 bases. Germline V gives CDR1 SGHAT, CDR2 FQNNGV. The DNA for the CDR3 is TGTGCCAGCAGCCCGACCGACACAGATACGCAGTATTTT. Protein: CASSPTDTDTQYF.

This clonotype was counted at least ten times. V is TRBV6-1 and J is TRBJ2-7; D ambiguous. Germline values: CDR1 MNHNS, CDR2 SASEGT. The V gene lost 6 bases and the J gene lost 0 bases, with 12 bases spanning the gap. The CDR3 sequence is 14 residues long. CDR3 residues: CASRRALSSYEQYF. The CDR3 region has the DNA TGTGCCAGCAGAAGGGCTCTTAGCTCCTACGAGCAGTACTTC.

V usage is TRBV3-1 and J usage is TRBJ2-4; TRBD1 is a possible D gene (6 bases). The V and J ends lost 4 bases and 8 bases respectively, with 15 bases between them. CDR3 length: 14 residues. The germline gives CDR1 LGHDT, CDR2 YNNKEL (reference sequence). DNA of the CDR3: TGTGCCAGCAGCCCCTGGGGGCAGGCCCACATTCAGTACTTC. It codes for CASSPWGQAHIQYF. Based on the CDR3 plus reference TRBV3-1 and TRBJ2-4, the full variable domain is DTAVSQTPKYLVTQMGNDKSIKCEQNLGHDTMYWYKQDSKKFLKIMFSYNNKELIINETVPNRFSPKSPDKAHLNLHINSLELGDSAVYFCASSPWGQAHIQYFGAGTRLSVL.

The gene calls are TRBV20-1 and TRBJ1-2; the D is unclear. Looked up from germline, CDR1 is DFQATT and CDR2 is SNEGSKA (reference sequence). The CDR3 covers 11 residues. V dropped 3 bases and J dropped 4 bases, with 6 bases sitting between them. This CDR3 is CSASETYGYTF. Here the CDR3 DNA reads TGCAGTGCTAGTGAAACCTATGGCTACACCTTC.

The chain has TRBV20-1 and TRBJ2-6; no clear D gene. CDR3 size: 15 residues. The germline V and J ends were trimmed by 3 bases and 0 bases, with 9 bases remaining between them. Germline V gene data show CDR1 as DFQATT and CDR2 as SNEGSKA (reference sequence). The CDR3 coding sequence is TGCAGTGCTAGCGAAGAACCCTCTGGGGCCAACGTCCTGACTTTC. Its protein is CSASEEPSGANVLTF.

This clonotype was detected many times. The rearrangement joins TRBV12-3 or TRBV12-4 to TRBJ2-7, with unresolved D. The CDR3 is 13 amino acids. V shed 3 bases and J shed 2 bases, with 8 bases lying between them. The CDR3 bases are TGTGCCAGCAGTTTTGTCAGAACCTACGAGCAGTACTTC. Amino acids: CASSFVRTYEQYF.

This clonotype has at least ten counts. The rearrangement uses TRBV12-3 or TRBV12-4 and TRBJ2-2; no clear D. Trimming left V 2 bases short and J 6 bases short, with 10 bases between. The length of the CDR3 is 14 residues. The CDR3 nucleotides read TGTGCCAGCAGTTTAAATGGTCCCGCCGGGGAGCTGTTTTTT. Its protein is CASSLNGPAGELFF.

A few counts support this clonotype. The rearrangement links TRBV6-1 to TRBJ2-4; 9 bases line up with TRBD1. CDR1 is MNHNS, CDR2 SASEGT, per germline. CDR3 length: 14 amino acids. Unmatched junction bases numbered 6, after V lost 6 bases and J lost 6 bases. CDR3 nucleotide sequence: TGTGCCAGCAGGGGACAGGGAACGGGAAACATTCAGTACTTC. Translated: CASRGQGTGNIQYF.

This clonotype has ten or more counts. This chain connects TRBV13 to TRBJ1-5; D is unresolved. Trimming took 0 bases from V and 5 from J, leaving 8 bases between them. Germline CDR1 reads PRHDT; CDR2 reads FYEKMQ (reference sequence). The CDR3 loop spans 14 amino acids. Here the CDR3 DNA reads TGTGCCAGCAGCTTAGGATTAATAGATCAGCCCCAGCATTTT. Translating it yields CASSLGLIDQPQHF.